This entry describes one T cell receptor (beta chain). Its antigen is unidentified. Only CD45RO-negative cells positively selected for CCR7 counted as naive CD8 cells, so terminally differentiated effector memory CD45RA+ cells were excluded. The source of the sample is a study of shared clonotypes between healthy human individuals. Study as a whole: Used for every donor were three CD4 naive, three CD4 memory, two CD8 naive and one CD8 memory plate.

Source study methods: ImmunoSEQ sequences covered only the junction and lacked quality scores; filtering therefore differed. TCRdb's copy holds only in-frame clones and misses some; the assay was immunoSEQ multiplex PCR. The D gene and trimming were derived from the DNA, and the V and J assignments and clone size from that table. Here the sample spans roughly 600,000 clones, roughly 98% being singletons. General study points: All-four-donor shared clonotypes had higher generation probabilities than non-shared clonotypes did.

Germline CDR1 MNHNS, CDR2 SASEGT. The CDR3 covers 16 residues. With V trimmed by 2 bases and J by 1 base, 5 bases remained unmatched. The chain has TRBV6-1 and TRBJ1-5; 7 bases line up with TRBD1. Sequenced sample: naive CD8+ T cells sorted from blood. The clonotype originates from a man younger than 45 in good health. CDR3 protein: CASSELTGQSNQPQHF. CDR3 DNA: TGTGCCAGCAGTGAACTAACGGGACAGAGCAATCAGCCCCAGCATTTT.